This T cell receptor beta chain is drawn from a study of T cells in Graves' hyperthyroidism and ophthalmopathy. Study observations and caveats: Most thyroid-expanded clonotypes above 0.001 were also found in blood. Using 13 V-J features, a model discriminated ophthalmopathy from stable hyperthyroidism.

This clonotype appeared many times. Its specificity is unknown. There were TCR beta CDR3 regions amplified from RNA transcripts. First-round RT-PCR targeting the TCR CDR3 was performed with the HTBI primer set. TCRdb used MiXCR to reprocess the multiplex PCR reads, holding one entry per CDR3 protein. The sample consists of about 640,000 distinct CDR3 sequences, around 15% of them appearing once. This sequence originates from a woman aged 50 to 65 with Graves' ophthalmopathy. Material for sequencing was blood.

The CDR3 protein is CASSWLSGMNGGELFF. CDR3 nucleotide sequence: TGTGCCAGCAGCTGGCTTAGCGGGATGAATGGCGGGGAGCTGTTTTTT. This rearrangement joins TRBV7-3 to TRBJ2-2; 8 bases are a match to TRBD2. V was clipped by 4 bases and J by 7 bases; unmatched bases: 11. Germline CDR1 and CDR2: SGHTA and FQGTGA. The CDR3 has 16 amino acids.